The 22 T cell receptor beta chains below were found in one sample sequenced in a study of cytotoxic CD8 clonotypes in ibrutinib-treated CLL (dated by TCRdb to the early 2020s). This specimen's time point label, per the study, means: 20 to 25 months on ibrutinib. Library prep was done by the immunoSEQ multiplex PCR assay. This immuneACCESS table, as held by TCRdb, lists in-frame sequences with V and J called but not all clones. Of the missing ones, under half trace to an unresolved V gene in checked studies; the others have no known cause. Across this sample there are a few hundred thousand clones, with around 70% seen only once. Jointly, the top ten make up approximately 15% of the sample. Sequencing was performed on PBMCs, taken after 24 months of ibrutinib treatment. These receptors all stem from a human donor with chronic lymphocytic leukemia.

About this clone itself: This specimen includes other DNA sequences encoding the same CDR3. The chain combines TRBV27 with TRBJ2-7, with 8 bases identical to TRBD2. J was trimmed by 4 bases and V by 2 bases; bases with no gene match: 4. Germline V gene sequence: CDR1 MNHEY, CDR2 SMNVEV (reference sequence). The length of the CDR3 is 14 residues. The CDR3 DNA is TGTGCCAGCAGTTTAACCACTAGCGGATACGAGCAGTACTTC. Its translation is CASSLTTSGYEQYF.

The chain is built from TRBV5-1 and TRBJ2-1; 13 bases are shared with TRBD2. The germline V gene encodes CDR1 SGHRS and CDR2 YFSETQ. With 6 bases clipped from V and 1 base from J, the junction kept 7 bases outside the gene matches. The CDR3 sequence is 17 residues long. CDR3 nucleotides: TGCGCCAGCAATGGACTAGCGGGAGTTTCATCCTACAATGAGCAGTTCTTC. It yields the protein CASNGLAGVSSYNEQFF.

The genes are TRBV11-2 and TRBJ1-1, with D possibly TRBD1 on 6 matching bases. This CDR3 has 14 amino acids. V gave up 5 bases and J gave up 3 bases, with 13 bases separating them. The germline V gene has CDR1 SGHAT and CDR2 FQNNGV. CDR3 region: CASSGDRWDTEAFF. CDR3 DNA: TGTGCCAGCAGCGGAGACAGGTGGGACACTGAAGCTTTCTTT.

Concerning this clone: A junction end diverges from the germline sequence, so it may reflect a read error. The chain links TRBV7-7 to TRBJ2-7; TRBD1 matches at 10 bases. This CDR3 spans 17 amino acids. The V gene's germline CDR1 is SSHAT and CDR2 FNYEAQ (reference sequence). The CDR3 DNA is TGTGCTAGCAGCCCACTTTCGGGACAGGGGTTGTCCTACGAGCAGTACTTC. It codes for CASSPLSGQGLSYEQYF.

The rearrangement joins TRBV5-1 to TRBJ1-4; tentative D call: TRBD1 (5 bases). Germline V CDR1 and CDR2: SGHRS, YFSETQ. Trimming removed 4 bases from V and 8 bases from J, with 15 bases in between. The CDR3 has 14 amino acids. In DNA, the CDR3 is TGCGCCAGCAGCGCGGGACCGCCTGAGGAAAAACTGTTTTTT. Amino acids: CASSAGPPEEKLFF.

The chain employs TRBV29-1 and TRBJ1-4; TRBD1 might be the D (5 bases). CDR3 length: 12 residues. The ends were cut back, 7 bases at V and 2 bases at J, with 8 bases in the middle. The germline V gene has CDR1 SQVTM and CDR2 ANQGSEA. The CDR3 coding sequence is TGCAGCGGCGGGGCGACTAATGAAAAACTGTTTTTT. Protein: CSGGATNEKLFF.

The CDR3 here is CASSIRQVPLVGGYTF. CDR3 bases: TGTGCCAGCAGTATCAGGCAGGTGCCCCTAGTTGGTGGCTACACCTTC. The gene calls are TRBV28 and TRBJ1-2; D uncertain. V was clipped by 5 bases and J by 7 bases, with 23 bases between them. Germline CDR1 is MDHEN and CDR2 is SYDVKM. The CDR3 has 16 residues.

The V call is TRBV27, the J call TRBJ1-2; 8 bases map to TRBD1. This CDR3 comprises 14 residues. Trimming at V came to 5 bases and at J to 8 bases, leaving 10 bases not matched to a gene. Germline V gives CDR1 MNHEY, CDR2 SMNVEV (reference sequence). The CDR3 is CASSRSGGVNGYTF. The CDR3 DNA is TGTGCCAGCAGTAGATCAGGGGGCGTTAACGGCTACACCTTC.

V and J are TRBV6-6 and TRBJ1-2; possibly TRBD1 for D (6 bases). The CDR3 runs to 13 residues. V dropped 4 bases and J dropped 7 bases, with 13 bases sitting between them. CDR1 MNHNY and CDR2 SVGAGI come from the germline V gene (reference sequence). The CDR3 loop reads CASSSAAGAGYTF. The DNA of the CDR3 is TGTGCCAGCAGTTCCGCAGCAGGGGCTGGCTACACCTTC.

This chain uses TRBV19 with TRBJ1-3, with TRBD1 matching over 8 bases. V shed 0 bases, J shed 2 bases, and the junction held 9 bases outside the gene matches. The CDR3 is 18 amino acids. The germline gives CDR1 LNHDA, CDR2 SQIVND (reference sequence). The CDR3 region is CASSIDRWDRLAGNTIYF. The CDR3, as DNA: TGTGCCAGTAGTATAGATCGTTGGGACAGGTTGGCTGGAAACACCATATATTTT.

The chain uses TRBV29-1 and TRBJ1-2; 8 positions agree with TRBD1. Per germline, CDR1 SQVTM and CDR2 ANQGSEA. This CDR3 has 14 residues. The V segment lost 5 bases and the J segment 4 bases; nucleotides outside the gene matches: 9. The CDR3 region has the DNA TGCAGCGTTACAAGGGCAGGGGGCATCTATGGCTACACCTTC. Encoded protein: CSVTRAGGIYGYTF.

The chain employs TRBV5-1 and TRBJ1-1; D not certain. Germline CDR1 is SGHRS and CDR2 is YFSETQ. V was cut by 6 bases and J by 1 base, with 13 bases left in between. This CDR3 comprises 14 residues. CDR3 nucleotides: TGCGCCAGCAACTTTGGACGGGGGAACACTGAAGCTTTCTTT. Translated: CASNFGRGNTEAFF.

The chain recombines TRBV18 with TRBJ1-5; possible D gene TRBD1, 5 bases. V gave up 2 bases and J gave up 4 bases, with 9 bases separating them. This CDR3 has 14 residues. The germline CDR1 and CDR2 sequences are KGHSH and LQKENI. CDR3 sequence (DNA): TGTGCCAGCTCACCAGACCAGGGAAATCAGCCCCAGCATTTT. Protein sequence: CASSPDQGNQPQHF.

The J gene is TRBJ2-7, the V gene TRBV6-5; D might be TRBD1 or TRBD2, each matching 6 bases. The CDR3 sequence is 13 residues long. CDR1 MNHEY and CDR2 SVGAGI come from the germline V gene. V lost 7 bases, J lost 1 base, and 11 bases lay in between. CDR3 protein: CASIGGTSYEQYF. CDR3 in DNA: TGTGCCAGCATAGGCGGGACATCCTACGAGCAGTACTTC.

V and J are TRBV29-1 and TRBJ2-2; D is unresolved. Germline V gene sequence: CDR1 SQVTM, CDR2 ANQGSEA. The CDR3 spans 13 residues. Trimming pared 7 bases from V and 0 bases from J, leaving 9 bases between. CDR3 sequence reads: CSARSSNTGELFF. For the CDR3, the DNA is TGCAGCGCCCGCTCTTCGAACACCGGGGAGCTGTTTTTT.

This clone has a handful of counts. V usage is TRBV27 and J usage is TRBJ2-7; D call uncertain. V was trimmed by 8 bases and J by 2 bases, leaving 16 bases between them. The CDR3 loop spans 14 amino acids. CDR1 is MNHEY and CDR2 is SMNVEV in the germline V gene (reference sequence). The CDR3 DNA reads as TGTGCCAGCGCCCCGGCGGATGTGACCTACGAGCAGTACTTC. This gives the protein CASAPADVTYEQYF.

V is TRBV7-2 and J is TRBJ2-7; 7 bases are a match to TRBD2. The CDR3 extends over 14 amino acids. V was pared by 5 bases and J by 3 bases, with 7 bases of the junction left unmatched. CDR1 SGHTA and CDR2 FQGNSA come from the germline V gene. The CDR3 loop reads CASSLYLADYEQYF. CDR3 coding DNA: TGTGCCAGCAGCCTTTACCTAGCGGACTACGAGCAGTACTTC. The entire variable domain, with the rest obtained from reference TRBV7-2 and TRBJ2-7, is as follows: GAGVSQSPSNKVTEKGKDVELRCDPISGHTALYWYRQSLGQGLEFLIYFQGNSAPDKSGLPSDRFSAERTGGSVSTLTIQRTQQEDSAVYLCASSLYLADYEQYFGPGTRLTVT.

This clone was counted a few times. This chain uses TRBV9 with TRBJ2-1; D call uncertain. The CDR3 is 11 amino acids. Germline values: CDR1 SGDLS, CDR2 YYNGEE. V was pared by 3 bases and J by 7 bases, with 5 bases between. CDR3 nucleotides: TGTGCCAGCAGCGGCTTAAATGAGCAGTTCTTC. It translates to CASSGLNEQFF.

The chain uses TRBV6-1 and TRBJ1-1; D is undetermined. Trimming stripped 8 bases from V and 2 bases from J, with 12 bases between. CDR1 and CDR2 from the germline V gene are MNHNS and SASEGT. This CDR3 is built from 13 residues. The CDR3 coding sequence is TGTGCCAGCCGCGCGAATATTAACACTGAAGCTTTCTTT. It translates to CASRANINTEAFF.

The chain combines TRBV2 with TRBJ2-4, with D possibly matching TRBD2 (5 bases). V was shortened by 7 bases and J by 5 bases, with 6 bases between the two germline ends. CDR1 SNHLY and CDR2 FYNNEI come from the germline V gene. CDR3 size: 11 residues. The chain's CDR3 is CASTEENIQYF. In DNA form, the CDR3 reads TGTGCCAGCACGGAGGAAAACATTCAGTACTTC.

The chain recombines TRBV15 with TRBJ2-1, with 8 bases identical to TRBD2. CDR3 length: 17 residues. Losses at the gene ends were 5 bases for V and 6 bases for J; bases not matched to a gene: 15. The germline V gene encodes CDR1 LNHNV and CDR2 YYDKDF (reference sequence). CDR3 coding DNA: TGTGCCACCAGCCGACCAGCGGGGACTAGGGGAGGCAATGAGCAGTTCTTC. This translates into CATSRPAGTRGGNEQFF.

V usage is TRBV11-3 and J usage is TRBJ2-7, with D uncertain. Per the germline V gene, CDR1 is SGHNT and CDR2 is YENEEA. CDR3 length equals 17 residues. The V end lost 0 bases, the J end lost 0 bases, and 15 bases lay between the germline ends. CDR3 DNA sequence: TGTGCCAGCAGCTTAGACCCACTTAGACCCGACTCCTACGAGCAGTACTTC. As protein: CASSLDPLRPDSYEQYF. The whole variable domain, filled in from reference TRBV11-3 and TRBJ2-7, reads EAGVVQSPRYKIIEKKQPVAFWCNPISGHNTLYWYLQNLGQGPELLIRYENEEAVDDSQLPKDRFSAERLKGVDSTLKIQPAELGDSAVYLCASSLDPLRPDSYEQYFGPGTRLTVT.